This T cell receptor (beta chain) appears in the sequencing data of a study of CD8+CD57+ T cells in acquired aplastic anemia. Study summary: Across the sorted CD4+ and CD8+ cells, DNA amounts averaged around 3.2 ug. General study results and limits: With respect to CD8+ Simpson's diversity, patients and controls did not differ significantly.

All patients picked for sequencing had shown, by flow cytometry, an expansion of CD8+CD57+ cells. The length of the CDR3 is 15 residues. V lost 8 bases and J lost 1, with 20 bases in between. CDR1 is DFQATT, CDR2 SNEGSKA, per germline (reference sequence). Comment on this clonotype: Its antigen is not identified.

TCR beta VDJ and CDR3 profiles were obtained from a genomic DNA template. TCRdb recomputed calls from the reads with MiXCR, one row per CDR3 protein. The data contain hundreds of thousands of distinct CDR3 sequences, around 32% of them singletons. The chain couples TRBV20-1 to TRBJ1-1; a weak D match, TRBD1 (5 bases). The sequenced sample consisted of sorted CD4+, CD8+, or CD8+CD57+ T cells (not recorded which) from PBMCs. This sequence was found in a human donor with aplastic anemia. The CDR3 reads CSTSLEGDWNTEAFF. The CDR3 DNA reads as TGCAGTACTTCGTTGGAAGGGGATTGGAACACTGAAGCTTTCTTT.